The clone carrying this T cell receptor beta chain was recorded many times. Unique molecular identifiers were built into the TCRbeta library. TCRdb re-called the PCR reads with MiXCR, one entry per CDR3 protein. The sample consists of 65,000 to 75,000 distinct CDR3 sequences, roughly 5% of them appearing once. The CDR3 has 18 residues. Germline V CDR1 and CDR2: SGHRS, YFSETQ. Unmatched junction bases numbered 14, after V lost 2 bases and J lost 1 base. The data were obtained in a study of T-cell reconstitution after alpha-beta-depleted transplantation in children. This receptor was identified in a boy less than two years old who had a stem cell transplant for acute myeloid leukemia, so the T cells may come from the graft donor. The specimen comprised PBMCs, mostly from graft donor cells, sampled 180 days after TCRalphabeta/CD19-depleted stem cell transplant. The chain recombines TRBV5-1 with TRBJ2-7, with 8 bases identical to TRBD1. In DNA, the CDR3 is TGCGCCAGCAGCTTCACCCTCGGACAGGGACTTTCTTCCTACGAGCAGTACTTC. This codes for CASSFTLGQGLSSYEQYF.